These T cell receptor beta chains were read from a single sample in a study of blood T cell repertoires in COVID-19. TCRdb keeps only in-frame clones here, not all; method: immunoSEQ multiplex PCR. Of about 71,000 clones listed, 75% to 90% were seen once; the top ten hold about 2.4%. The sample comprised peripheral blood. Source of these receptors: a human donor in a cohort sampled during active COVID-19. Each CDR3 is given with its conserved first and last residue. Some rows have no size entry. The others give once, few or many, or a class for an expanded clone.

cdr3_aa v_call clone_size j_call
CASSHTGGVGNTIYF TRBV3-1/TRBV3-2 few TRBJ1-3
CATWDRRLSNEQFF TRBV28 few TRBJ2-1
CASSLLIDRGGTEAFF TRBV13 . TRBJ1-1
CASSPSGANTEAFF TRBV4-2 . TRBJ1-1
CAWSVLGQETQYF TRBV30 . TRBJ2-5
CASRQGATQPQHF TRBV19 . TRBJ1-5
CASSPPRETNEKLFF TRBV7-6 . TRBJ1-4
CASSPTGGAPLSYNEQFF TRBV27 . TRBJ2-1
CASSGNTEAFF TRBV6-6 . TRBJ1-1
CASSQDAPSGINNEQFF TRBV4-3 . TRBJ2-1
CAISEPSTGTQGPDTQYF TRBV10-3 . TRBJ2-3
CASSLYGGETQYF TRBV28 . TRBJ2-5
CASTWGQAGYTF TRBV12-3/TRBV12-4 . TRBJ1-2
CASSQEGGGANEKLFF TRBV4-2 . TRBJ1-4
CASSSQEAGAGSVGYTF TRBV4-3 . TRBJ1-2
CASSQGGSTEAFF TRBV5-1 . TRBJ1-1
CASSPGTVLYGYTF TRBV6-5 . TRBJ1-2
CATSSSGSYNEQFF TRBV2 . TRBJ2-1
CASSYSTRTRNSPLHF TRBV6-5 . TRBJ1-6
CASNLGTPNEKLFF TRBV19 . TRBJ1-4
CASSQDQTPSTEAFF TRBV4-3 . TRBJ1-1
CASSLRGTEAFF TRBV3-1/TRBV3-2 . TRBJ1-1
CASSGLAGVYNEQFF TRBV9 . TRBJ2-1
CASRQGTNEKLFF TRBV5-1 once TRBJ1-4
CASKPQGNTEAFF TRBV9 . TRBJ1-1
CASTRPGGVNYGYTF TRBV2 . TRBJ1-2
CASSYSSITEAFF TRBV6-2/TRBV6-3 . TRBJ1-1
CASSSLGNEQFF TRBV28 . TRBJ2-1
CASSSLSGANSPLHF TRBV13 . TRBJ1-6
CASRKGVTAEQYF TRBV14 . TRBJ2-7
CASSQVADRGNSPLHF TRBV3-1/TRBV3-2 . TRBJ1-6
CASSLAGGPVPNYGYTF TRBV7-2 once TRBJ1-2
CASSHPQLAKNIQYF TRBV7-9 . TRBJ2-4
CASSHRQGVSNQPQHF TRBV19 once TRBJ1-5
CASSLTGIVDGYTF TRBV7-9 few TRBJ1-2
CASSIGGGLPKGLYF TRBV19 . TRBJ2-5
CASSSVGAGKAKNIQYF TRBV3-1/TRBV3-2 . TRBJ2-4
CASREMGQGASANEKLFF TRBV6-1 . TRBJ1-4
CASSQAGGTDTQYF TRBV3-1/TRBV3-2 few TRBJ2-3
CASSIRTGWAEKLFF TRBV5-6 . TRBJ1-4